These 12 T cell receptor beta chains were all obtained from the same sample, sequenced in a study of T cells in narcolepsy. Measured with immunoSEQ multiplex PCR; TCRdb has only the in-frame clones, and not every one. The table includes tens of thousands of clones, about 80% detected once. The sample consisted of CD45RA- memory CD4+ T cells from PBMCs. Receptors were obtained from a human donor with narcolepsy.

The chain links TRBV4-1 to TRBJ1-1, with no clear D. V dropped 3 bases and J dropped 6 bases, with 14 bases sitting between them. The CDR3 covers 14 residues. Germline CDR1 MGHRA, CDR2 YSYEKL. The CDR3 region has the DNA TGCGCCAGCAGCCATCCCGGTGTTCCCTCTGAAGCTTTCTTT. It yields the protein CASSHPGVPSEAFF.

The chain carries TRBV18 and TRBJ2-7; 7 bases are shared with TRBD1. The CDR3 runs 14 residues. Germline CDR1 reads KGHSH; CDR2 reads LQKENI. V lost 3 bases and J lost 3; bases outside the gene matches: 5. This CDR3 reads CASSPPGQNYEQYF. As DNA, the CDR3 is TGTGCCAGCTCACCCCCGGGACAGAACTACGAGCAGTACTTC. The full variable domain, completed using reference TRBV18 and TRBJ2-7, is NAGVMQNPRHLVRRRGQEARLRCSPMKGHSHVYWYRQLPEEGLKFMVYLQKENIIDESGMPKERFSAEFPKEGPSILRIQQVVRGDSAAYFCASSPPGQNYEQYFGPGTRLTVT.

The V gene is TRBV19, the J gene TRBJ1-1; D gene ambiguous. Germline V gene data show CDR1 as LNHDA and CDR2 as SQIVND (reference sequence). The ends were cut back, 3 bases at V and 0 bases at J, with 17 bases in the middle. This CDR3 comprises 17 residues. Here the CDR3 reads CASSMGWWKVMNTEAFF. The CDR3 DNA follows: TGTGCCAGTAGTATGGGGTGGTGGAAGGTGATGAACACTGAAGCTTTCTTT.

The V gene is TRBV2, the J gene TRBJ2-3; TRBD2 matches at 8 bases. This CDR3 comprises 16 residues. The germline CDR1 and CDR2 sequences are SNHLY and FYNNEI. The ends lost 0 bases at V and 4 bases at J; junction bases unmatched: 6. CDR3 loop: CASSEARAGDADTQYF. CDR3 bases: TGTGCCAGCAGTGAAGCGCGAGCGGGGGACGCAGATACGCAGTATTTT.

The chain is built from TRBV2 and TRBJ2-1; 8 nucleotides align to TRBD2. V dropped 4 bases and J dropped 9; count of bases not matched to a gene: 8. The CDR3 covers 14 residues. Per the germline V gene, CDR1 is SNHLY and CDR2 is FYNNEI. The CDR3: CASSVTGGPTEQFF. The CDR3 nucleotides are TGTGCCAGCAGTGTGACGGGAGGGCCAACTGAGCAGTTCTTC.

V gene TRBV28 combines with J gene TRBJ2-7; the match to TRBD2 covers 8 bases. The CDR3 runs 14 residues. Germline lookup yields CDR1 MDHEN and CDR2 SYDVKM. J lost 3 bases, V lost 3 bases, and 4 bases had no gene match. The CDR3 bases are TGTGCCAGCAGTTTTACTAGCGGCTTCTACGAGCAGTACTTC. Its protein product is CASSFTSGFYEQYF.

CDR3 region: CASSPDRAPYNEQFF. CDR3 DNA sequence: TGTGCCAGCAGTCCTGACAGGGCCCCCTACAATGAGCAGTTCTTC. The J gene is TRBJ2-1, the V gene TRBV27; 7 bases align to TRBD1. Germline V gives CDR1 MNHEY, CDR2 SMNVEV (reference sequence). V lost 5 bases, J lost 2 bases, and 6 bases stayed unmatched. There are 15 residues in the CDR3.

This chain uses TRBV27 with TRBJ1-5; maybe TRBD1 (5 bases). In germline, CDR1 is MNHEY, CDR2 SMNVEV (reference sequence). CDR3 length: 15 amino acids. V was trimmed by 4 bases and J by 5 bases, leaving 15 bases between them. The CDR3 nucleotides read TGTGCCAGCAGTTCTACCCGGGGAGGGGATCAGCCCCAGCATTTT. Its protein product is CASSSTRGGDQPQHF.

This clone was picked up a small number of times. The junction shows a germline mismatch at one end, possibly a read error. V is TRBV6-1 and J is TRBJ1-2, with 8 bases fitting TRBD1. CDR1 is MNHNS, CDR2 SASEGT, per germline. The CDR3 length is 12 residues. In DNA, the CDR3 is TGTGCCAGCAGAGGGGGTCAGGGGGCACTAATCTTC. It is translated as CASRGGQGALIF.

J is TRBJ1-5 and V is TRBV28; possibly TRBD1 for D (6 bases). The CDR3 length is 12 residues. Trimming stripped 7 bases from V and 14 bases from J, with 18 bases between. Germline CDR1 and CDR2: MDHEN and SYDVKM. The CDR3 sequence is CASTQMGAEKHF. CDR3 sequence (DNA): TGTGCCAGCACCCAAATGGGGGCAGAGAAGCATTTT.

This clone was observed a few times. DNA of the CDR3: TGCGCCAGCAGCACCACGTCCTCAAACACTGAAGCTTTCTTT. This codes for CASSTTSSNTEAFF. The chain combines TRBV5-1 with TRBJ1-1; D not certain. Looked up from germline, CDR1 is SGHRS and CDR2 is YFSETQ. This CDR3 is built from 14 residues. V gave up 4 bases and J gave up 2 bases, with 12 bases separating them.

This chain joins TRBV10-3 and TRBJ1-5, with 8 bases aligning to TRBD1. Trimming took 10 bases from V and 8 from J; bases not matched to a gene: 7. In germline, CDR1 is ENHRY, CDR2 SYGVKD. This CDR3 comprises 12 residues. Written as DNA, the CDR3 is TGTGCCACCGGACAGGGTATGGAGCCCCAGCATTTT. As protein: CATGQGMEPQHF.